This T cell receptor (beta chain) emerged from a study of PD-L1 blockade in urothelial cancer. Across the whole study: Patients with male sex and bladder-origin urothelial cancer accounted for about 85% of the roughly 29 enrolled. Study-wide results and limits: Patients with durable benefit had greater blood expansion of tumor-associated TCR clones 3 weeks into treatment.

The time point: peripheral blood 6 weeks after treatment start. Patients suffered from locally advanced or metastatic urothelial carcinoma. Using immunoSEQ multiplex PCR, the repertoire was profiled, and TCRdb retains in-frame clones only, with some absent. Of 42,000 or so clones in the sample, roughly 86% were seen once. With respect to this clone: Antigen specificity is unknown.

The sequencing here drew on PBMCs, taken around atezolizumab (anti-PD-L1) treatment. This clonotype was sampled from a man aged 55 to 69 with urothelial cancer.

Written as DNA, the CDR3 is TGTGCCAGCAGTCTTGGAGTCGGAGCGGGGGGCCCTCAAGAGACCCAGTACTTC. Its protein product is CASSLGVGAGGPQETQYF. The chain recombines TRBV25-1 with TRBJ2-5; 9 bases match TRBD2. The germline V gene has CDR1 MGHDK and CDR2 SYGVNS. V was clipped by 5 bases and J by 2 bases; unmatched bases: 15. The CDR3 has 18 amino acids.